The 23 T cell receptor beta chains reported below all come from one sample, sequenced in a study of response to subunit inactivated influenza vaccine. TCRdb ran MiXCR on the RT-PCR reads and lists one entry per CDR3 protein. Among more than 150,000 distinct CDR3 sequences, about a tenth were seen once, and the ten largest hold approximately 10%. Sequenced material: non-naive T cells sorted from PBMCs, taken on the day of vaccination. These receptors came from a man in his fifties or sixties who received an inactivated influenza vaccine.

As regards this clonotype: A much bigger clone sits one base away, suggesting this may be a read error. CDR3 nucleotide sequence: TGTGCCACCAGTCCCACCAGTGCGGGTTTAGAGACCCAGTACTTC. This translates into CATSPTSAGLETQYF. This rearrangement joins TRBV27 to TRBJ2-5; D may be TRBD2 (5 bases). CDR3 length equals 15 residues. Germline-derived CDR1 and CDR2 are MNHEY and SMNVEV (reference sequence).

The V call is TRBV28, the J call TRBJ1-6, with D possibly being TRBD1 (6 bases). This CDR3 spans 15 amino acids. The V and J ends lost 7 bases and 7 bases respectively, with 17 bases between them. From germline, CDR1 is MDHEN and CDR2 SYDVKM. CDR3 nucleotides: TGTGCCAGCACCCGCCCGACAGGCTTAAATTCACCCCTCCACTTT. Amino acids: CASTRPTGLNSPLHF.

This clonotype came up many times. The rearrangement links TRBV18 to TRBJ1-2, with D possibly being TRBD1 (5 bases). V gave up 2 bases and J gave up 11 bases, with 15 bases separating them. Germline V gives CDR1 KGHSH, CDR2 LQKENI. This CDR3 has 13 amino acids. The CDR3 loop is CASSPGAGGGYTF. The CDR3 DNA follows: TGTGCCAGCTCACCAGGGGCAGGCGGCGGTTACACCTTC.

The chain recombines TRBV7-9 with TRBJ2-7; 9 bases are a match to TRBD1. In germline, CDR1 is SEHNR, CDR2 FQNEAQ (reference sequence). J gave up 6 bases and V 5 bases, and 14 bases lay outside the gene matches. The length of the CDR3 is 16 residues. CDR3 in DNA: TGTGCCAGCAGCCTCCGACAGGGGGGTTCCGGGGGCGAGCAGTACTTC. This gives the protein CASSLRQGGSGGEQYF. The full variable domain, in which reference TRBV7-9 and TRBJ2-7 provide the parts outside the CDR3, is DTGVSQNPRHKITKRGQNVTFRCDPISEHNRLYWYRQTLGQGPEFLTYFQNEAQLEKSRLLSDRFSAERPKGSFSTLEIQRTEQGDSAMYLCASSLRQGGSGGEQYFGPGTRLTVT.

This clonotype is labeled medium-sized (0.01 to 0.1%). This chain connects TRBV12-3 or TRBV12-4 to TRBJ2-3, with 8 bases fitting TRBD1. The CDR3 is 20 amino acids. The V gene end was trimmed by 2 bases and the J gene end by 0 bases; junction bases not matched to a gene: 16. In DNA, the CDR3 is TGTGCCAGCAGTTTAAGCTGGGGGCAGGGGGCTAAAACTAGCACAGATACGCAGTATTTT. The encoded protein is CASSLSWGQGAKTSTDTQYF.

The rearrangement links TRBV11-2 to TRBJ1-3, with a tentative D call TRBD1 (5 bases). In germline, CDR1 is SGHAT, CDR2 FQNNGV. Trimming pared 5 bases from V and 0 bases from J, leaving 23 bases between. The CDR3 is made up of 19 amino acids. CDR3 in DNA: TGTGCCAGCAGCCGGATTCGACGTAGGGGCTCGAGCTCTGGAAACACCATATATTTT. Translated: CASSRIRRRGSSSGNTIYF. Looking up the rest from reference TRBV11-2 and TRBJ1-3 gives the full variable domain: EAGVAQSPRYKIIEKRQSVAFWCNPISGHATLYWYQQILGQGPKLLIQFQNNGVVDDSQLPKDRFSAERLKGVDSTLKIQPAKLEDSAVYLCASSRIRRRGSSSGNTIYFGEGSWLTVV.

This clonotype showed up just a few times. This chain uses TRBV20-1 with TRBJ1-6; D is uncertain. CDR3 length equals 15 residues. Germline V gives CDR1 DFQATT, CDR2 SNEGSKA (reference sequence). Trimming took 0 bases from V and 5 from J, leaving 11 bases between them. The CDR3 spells CSARDTGIDNSPLHF. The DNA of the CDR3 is TGCAGTGCTAGAGATACTGGTATAGATAATTCACCCCTCCACTTT.

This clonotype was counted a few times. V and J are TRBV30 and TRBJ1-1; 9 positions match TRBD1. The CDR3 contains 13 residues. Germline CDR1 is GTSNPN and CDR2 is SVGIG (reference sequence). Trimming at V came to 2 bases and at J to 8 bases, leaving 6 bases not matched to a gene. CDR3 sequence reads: CAWSTNRGREAFF. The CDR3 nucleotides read TGTGCCTGGAGTACGAACAGGGGGCGGGAAGCTTTCTTT.

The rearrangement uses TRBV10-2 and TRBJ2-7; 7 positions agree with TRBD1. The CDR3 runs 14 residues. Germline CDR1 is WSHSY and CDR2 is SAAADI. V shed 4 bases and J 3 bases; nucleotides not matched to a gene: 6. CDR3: CASSGTGWDYEQYF. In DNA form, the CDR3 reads TGCGCCAGCAGTGGGACAGGATGGGACTACGAGCAGTACTTC.

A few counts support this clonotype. Here the CDR3 reads CSARLTGPGETQYF. DNA for the CDR3: TGCAGTGCTAGATTAACGGGACCGGGAGAGACCCAGTACTTC. The chain employs TRBV20-1 and TRBJ2-5, with D perhaps being TRBD1 or TRBD2 (5 bases each). The CDR3 runs 14 residues. Trimming removed 2 bases from V and 4 bases from J, with 14 bases in between. The germline V gene encodes CDR1 DFQATT and CDR2 SNEGSKA (reference sequence).

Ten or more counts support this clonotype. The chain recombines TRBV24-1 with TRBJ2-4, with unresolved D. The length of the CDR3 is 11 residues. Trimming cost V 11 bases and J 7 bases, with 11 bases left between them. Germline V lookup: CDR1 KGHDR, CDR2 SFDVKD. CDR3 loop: CANSLYNIQYF. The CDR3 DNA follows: TGTGCCAACTCCCTCTATAACATTCAGTACTTC.

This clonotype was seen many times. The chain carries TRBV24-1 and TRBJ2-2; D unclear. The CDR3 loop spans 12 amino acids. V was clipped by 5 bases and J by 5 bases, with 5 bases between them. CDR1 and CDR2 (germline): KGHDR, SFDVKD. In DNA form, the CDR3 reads TGTGCCACCAGTGGGGGAACCGGGGAGCTGTTTTTT. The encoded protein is CATSGGTGELFF.

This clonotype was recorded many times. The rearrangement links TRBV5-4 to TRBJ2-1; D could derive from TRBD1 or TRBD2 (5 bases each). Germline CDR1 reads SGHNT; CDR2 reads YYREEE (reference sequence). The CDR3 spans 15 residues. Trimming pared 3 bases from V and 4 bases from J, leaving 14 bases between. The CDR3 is CASSSGTTGYNEQFF. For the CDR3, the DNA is TGTGCCAGCAGCTCCGGGACCACCGGGTACAATGAGCAGTTCTTC.

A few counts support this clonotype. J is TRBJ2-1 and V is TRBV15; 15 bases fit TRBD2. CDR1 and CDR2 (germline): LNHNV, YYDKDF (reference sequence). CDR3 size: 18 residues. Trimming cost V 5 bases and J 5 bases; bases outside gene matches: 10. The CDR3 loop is CATSGVGTSGGSHNEQFF. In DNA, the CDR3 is TGTGCCACCAGCGGGGTTGGGACTAGCGGGGGGAGCCACAATGAGCAGTTCTTC.

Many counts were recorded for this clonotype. CDR3 bases: TGCGCCAGCAGCTCCGCCCCGTGGGGGACAGATACGCAGTATTTT. This gives the protein CASSSAPWGTDTQYF. The chain links TRBV5-1 to TRBJ2-3; D may match TRBD1 or TRBD2 (5 bases each). Germline-derived CDR1 and CDR2 are SGHRS and YFSETQ. The CDR3 runs to 15 residues. Trimming left V 3 bases short and J 3 bases short, with 14 bases between.

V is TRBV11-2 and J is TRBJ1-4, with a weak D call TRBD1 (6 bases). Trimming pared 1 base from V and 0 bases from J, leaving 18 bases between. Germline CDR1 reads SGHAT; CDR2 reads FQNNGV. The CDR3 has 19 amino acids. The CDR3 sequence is CASSLGGIYAGATNEKLFF. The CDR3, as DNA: TGTGCCAGCAGCTTAGGGGGAATTTACGCAGGGGCAACTAATGAAAAACTGTTTTTT. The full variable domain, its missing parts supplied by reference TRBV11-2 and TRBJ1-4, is EAGVAQSPRYKIIEKRQSVAFWCNPISGHATLYWYQQILGQGPKLLIQFQNNGVVDDSQLPKDRFSAERLKGVDSTLKIQPAKLEDSAVYLCASSLGGIYAGATNEKLFFGSGTQLSVL.

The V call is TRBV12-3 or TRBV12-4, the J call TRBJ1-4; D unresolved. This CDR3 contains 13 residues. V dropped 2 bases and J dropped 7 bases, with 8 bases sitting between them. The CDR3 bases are TGTGCCAGCAGTTTAAGCCTCGGTGAAAAACTGTTTTTT. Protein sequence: CASSLSLGEKLFF.

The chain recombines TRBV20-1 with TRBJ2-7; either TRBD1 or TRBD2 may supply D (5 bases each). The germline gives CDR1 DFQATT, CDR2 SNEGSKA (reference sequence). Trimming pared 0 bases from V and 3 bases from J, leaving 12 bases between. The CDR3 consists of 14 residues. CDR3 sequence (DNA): TGCAGTGCTAGAGATCGTGGGGGAGTCTACGAGCAGTACTTC. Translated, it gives CSARDRGGVYEQYF.

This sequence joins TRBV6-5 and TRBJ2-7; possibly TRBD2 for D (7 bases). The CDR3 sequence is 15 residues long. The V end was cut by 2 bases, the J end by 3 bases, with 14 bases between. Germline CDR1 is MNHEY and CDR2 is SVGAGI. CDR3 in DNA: TGTGCCAGCAGTTACATCGCGGGGGCGTACTACGAGCAGTACTTC. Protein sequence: CASSYIAGAYYEQYF.

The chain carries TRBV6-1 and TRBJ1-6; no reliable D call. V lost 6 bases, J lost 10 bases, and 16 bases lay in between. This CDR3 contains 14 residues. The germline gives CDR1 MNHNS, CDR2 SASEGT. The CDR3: CASRRDTNASPLHF. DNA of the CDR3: TGTGCCAGCAGGCGAGACACCAACGCGTCACCCCTCCACTTT.

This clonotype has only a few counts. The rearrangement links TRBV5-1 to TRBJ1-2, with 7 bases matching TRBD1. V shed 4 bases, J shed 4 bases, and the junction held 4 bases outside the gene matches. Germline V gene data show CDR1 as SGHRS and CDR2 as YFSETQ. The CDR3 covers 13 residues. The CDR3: CASSMGTAYGYTF. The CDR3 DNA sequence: TGCGCCAGCAGCATGGGGACAGCCTATGGCTACACCTTC. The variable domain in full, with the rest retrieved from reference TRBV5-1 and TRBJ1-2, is KAGVTQTPRYLIKTRGQQVTLSCSPISGHRSVSWYQQTPGQGLQFLFEYFSETQRNKGNFPGRFSGRQFSNSRSEMNVSTLELGDSALYLCASSMGTAYGYTFGSGTRLTVV.

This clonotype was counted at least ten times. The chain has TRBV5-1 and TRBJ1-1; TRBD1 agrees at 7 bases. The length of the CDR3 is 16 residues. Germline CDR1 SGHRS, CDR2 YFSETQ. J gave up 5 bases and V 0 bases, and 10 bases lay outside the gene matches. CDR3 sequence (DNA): TGCGCCAGCAGCTTGGGCTCGTGGGGCAGGGGGACTGAAGCTTTCTTT. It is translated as CASSLGSWGRGTEAFF.

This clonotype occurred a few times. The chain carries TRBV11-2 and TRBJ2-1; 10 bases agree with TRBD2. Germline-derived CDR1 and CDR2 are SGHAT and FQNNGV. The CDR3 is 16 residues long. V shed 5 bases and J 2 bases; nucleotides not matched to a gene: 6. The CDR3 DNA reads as TGTGCCAGCAGCGACTATCTAGCGGGAGCCTACAATGAGCAGTTCTTC. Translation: CASSDYLAGAYNEQFF.